Below, 23 T cell receptor beta chains from the same sample are listed, as sequenced in a study of blood T cells in healthy people across ages. Sample-barcoded 5' priming and a J-beta primer mix drove a second PCR of about 7 to 12 cycles. TCRdb re-called the 5' RACE reads with MiXCR, one entry per CDR3 protein. Of over 1.5 million distinct CDR3 sequences listed, around 50% were seen once; the top ten hold more than 2%. The sequenced sample was blood. All receptors come from a woman aged 35 to 49 in good health.

A few counts support this clonotype. The chain links TRBV20-1 to TRBJ2-3, with 7 bases matching TRBD2. The CDR3 extends over 14 amino acids. Germline V gives CDR1 DFQATT, CDR2 SNEGSKA (reference sequence). With 2 bases clipped from V and 2 bases from J, the junction kept 4 bases outside the gene matches. The CDR3 nucleotides read TGCAGTGCTAGACCAGCGGGGAACACAGATACGCAGTATTTT. This sequence encodes CSARPAGNTDTQYF.

This chain links TRBV27 with TRBJ2-4; the D is unclear. Per germline, CDR1 MNHEY and CDR2 SMNVEV (reference sequence). CDR3 length: 12 residues. V lost 5 bases and J 13 bases, leaving 15 bases between the germline ends. CDR3 DNA sequence: TGTGCCAGCAGTGACGCAACCATGGAGCAGTACTTC. Translating it yields CASSDATMEQYF.

The J gene is TRBJ2-1, the V gene TRBV4-3; maybe TRBD1 (5 bases). This CDR3 comprises 15 residues. Looked up from germline, CDR1 is LGHNA and CDR2 is YSLEER. The ends were cut back, 0 bases at V and 4 bases at J, with 10 bases in the middle. The CDR3 bases are TGCGCCAGCAGCCAAGAGAAGACAGCTTACAATGAGCAGTTCTTC. It is translated as CASSQEKTAYNEQFF.

This clonotype has more than one count but fewer than ten. The chain combines TRBV29-1 with TRBJ1-2, with 7 nucleotides matching TRBD1. Germline V gene data show CDR1 as SQVTM and CDR2 as ANQGSEA. The CDR3 has 11 amino acids. Trimming took 7 bases from V and 6 from J; bases not matched to a gene: 5. As DNA, the CDR3 is TGCAGCGGCCGACAGGGAGATGGCTACACCTTC. Translating it yields CSGRQGDGYTF.

The chain recombines TRBV4-1 with TRBJ1-2, with D perhaps TRBD1 (5 bases). Between the trimmed V and J ends, which lost 1 base and 8 bases, there was a span of 23 bases. Germline values: CDR1 MGHRA, CDR2 YSYEKL. The CDR3 is made up of 17 amino acids. CDR3 sequence reads: CASSQVGHGAGVQGYTF. The CDR3 DNA follows: TGCGCCAGCAGCCAAGTCGGGCACGGGGCCGGGGTACAAGGCTACACCTTC.

This chain joins TRBV4-1 and TRBJ2-6; D remains unclear. V was trimmed by 2 bases and J by 0 bases, leaving 14 bases between them. This CDR3 region has 18 residues. Germline values: CDR1 MGHRA, CDR2 YSYEKL. In DNA form, the CDR3 reads TGCGCCAGCAGCCAAACCGGGTCACATAACTCTGGGGCCAACGTCCTGACTTTC. Protein product: CASSQTGSHNSGANVLTF.

This clonotype has just a few counts. The chain carries TRBV5-1 and TRBJ2-3; D may correspond to TRBD1 or TRBD2 (5 bases each). CDR3 length equals 16 residues. Germline CDR1 SGHRS, CDR2 YFSETQ. V gave up 5 bases and J gave up 2 bases, with 18 bases separating them. DNA for the CDR3: TGCGCCAGCAGACTAAGGGGCGACTACCCCACAGATACGCAGTATTTT. Protein product: CASRLRGDYPTDTQYF.

The rearrangement links TRBV5-1 to TRBJ1-2; 8 nucleotides align to TRBD1. Trimming took 3 bases from V and 2 from J; bases not matched to a gene: 9. The CDR3 consists of 16 residues. CDR1 and CDR2 (germline): SGHRS, YFSETQ. The CDR3 nucleotides are TGCGCCAGCAGCTCACTCCAGGGGGCGGGCAACTATGGCTACACCTTC. Encoded protein: CASSSLQGAGNYGYTF.

The CDR3 protein is CASSLVANNRETQYF. The CDR3 DNA is TGTGCCAGCAGCTTAGTTGCAAATAATCGGGAGACCCAGTACTTC. The chain couples TRBV7-2 to TRBJ2-5, with unresolved D. The CDR3 contains 15 residues. Germline-derived CDR1 and CDR2 are SGHTA and FQGNSA. Between the trimmed V and J ends, which lost 1 base and 5 bases, there was a span of 14 bases.

This clonotype occurred a few times. The V gene is TRBV4-1, the J gene TRBJ2-3; 7 nucleotides align to TRBD1. J lost 2 bases, V lost 0 bases, and 2 bases had no gene match. Germline CDR1 is MGHRA and CDR2 is YSYEKL. The CDR3 is 15 amino acids. CDR3 in DNA: TGCGCCAGCAGCCAAGAGACAGGGACCACAGATACGCAGTATTTT. Protein product: CASSQETGTTDTQYF.

This clonotype was seen more than once but under ten times. The chain links TRBV11-2 to TRBJ2-1; D gene unclear. Trimming cost V 5 bases and J 6 bases, with 14 bases left between them. Germline values: CDR1 SGHAT, CDR2 FQNNGV. This CDR3 region has 14 residues. As DNA, the CDR3 is TGTGCCAGCAGCCACGACAAAATCTTCAATGAGCAGTTCTTC. Translation gives CASSHDKIFNEQFF.

The chain carries TRBV10-3 and TRBJ1-3; no firm D call. In germline, CDR1 is ENHRY, CDR2 SYGVKD. The CDR3 runs to 15 residues. Trimming cost V 5 bases and J 2 bases, with 13 bases left between them. The CDR3 protein is CAISPRAEAGNTIYF. The CDR3 DNA sequence: TGTGCCATCAGTCCTAGGGCAGAGGCTGGAAACACCATATATTTT.

The V and J genes are TRBV6-1 and TRBJ2-1, with D possibly called TRBD1 or TRBD2 (5 bases each). CDR3 length: 16 amino acids. Trimming pared 2 bases from V and 4 bases from J, leaving 15 bases between. The germline gives CDR1 MNHNS, CDR2 SASEGT. The chain's CDR3 is CASSESGPRNYNEQFF. The CDR3 region has the DNA TGTGCCAGCAGTGAATCGGGGCCCCGAAATTACAATGAGCAGTTCTTC.

In its sample, this clonotype was seen a few times. The V gene is TRBV7-2, the J gene TRBJ2-4; possible D gene TRBD1, 7 bases. The end of the DNA fits TRBJ2-7 better, so the J call may be wrong. This CDR3 is built from 15 residues. The germline V gene encodes CDR1 SGHTA and CDR2 FQGNSA. CDR3 nucleotides: TGTGCCAGCAGCGAAGCGGCAGGGGGACTGTACGAGCAGTACTTC. As protein: CASSEAAGGLYEQYF.

This clonotype was detected ten times or more. V is TRBV6-2 or TRBV6-3 and J is TRBJ2-7, with D possibly being TRBD1 or TRBD2 (5 bases each). Germline loops: CDR1 MNHEY, CDR2 SVGEGT. V was clipped by 7 bases and J by 4 bases, with 20 bases between them. The CDR3 extends over 15 amino acids. CDR3 loop: CASIFAAGAGYEQYF. Written as DNA, the CDR3 is TGTGCCAGCATCTTCGCCGCCGGGGCTGGGTACGAGCAGTACTTC.

Points on this clonotype: An end of the junction does not agree with germline; a read error may underlie this. The genes are TRBV7-7 and TRBJ2-5, with 10 bases matching TRBD2. CDR1 and CDR2 (germline): SSHAT, FNYEAQ (reference sequence). This CDR3 has 16 residues. The CDR3 reads CASSQTSGEYQETQYF. The CDR3 DNA is TGTGCTAGCAGCCAAACTAGCGGGGAGTACCAAGAGACCCAGTACTTC.

Worth noting for this clonotype: One end of the junction is discordant with germline, which a read error may explain. The J gene is TRBJ1-2, the V gene TRBV7-2; 9 bases align to TRBD1. This CDR3 spans 16 amino acids. The germline gives CDR1 SGHTA, CDR2 FQGNSA. The CDR3: CVSSLSRDRVGYGYTF. The CDR3 DNA is TGTGTCAGCAGCTTGAGCCGGGACAGGGTTGGCTATGGCTACACCTTC.

The gene calls are TRBV27 and TRBJ1-2; 9 bases agree with TRBD1. With 5 bases clipped from V and 2 bases from J, the junction kept 15 bases outside the gene matches. There are 18 residues in the CDR3. Germline CDR1 MNHEY, CDR2 SMNVEV (reference sequence). The chain's CDR3 is CASSPRPGTGIHNYGYTF. The CDR3 DNA reads TGTGCCAGCAGTCCACGTCCCGGGACAGGGATTCACAACTATGGCTACACCTTC.

This clonotype was recorded a few times. The chain has TRBV27 and TRBJ2-5; 7 nucleotides align to TRBD1. CDR1 and CDR2 (germline): MNHEY, SMNVEV (reference sequence). With V trimmed by 2 bases and J by 8 bases, 5 bases remained unmatched. This CDR3 is built from 13 residues. The CDR3 nucleotides read TGTGCCAGCAGTTTAGGGACAGCTACAACCCAGTACTTC. It codes for CASSLGTATTQYF.

The J gene is TRBJ2-7, the V gene TRBV2; TRBD1 is a possible D gene (5 bases). Germline assignment: CDR1 SNHLY and CDR2 FYNNEI. The CDR3 has 13 amino acids. V was cut by 6 bases and J by 6 bases, with 15 bases left in between. CDR3 residues: CASSGGHPVEQYF. CDR3 nucleotides: TGTGCCAGCAGCGGCGGACACCCTGTCGAGCAGTACTTC.

V and J are TRBV20-1 and TRBJ1-5, with D possibly matching TRBD1 (6 bases). The CDR3 covers 12 residues. CDR1 is DFQATT and CDR2 is SNEGSKA in the germline V gene (reference sequence). The V end lost 6 bases, the J end lost 8 bases, and 14 bases lay between the germline ends. The CDR3 here is CSALRGQKPQHF. The DNA for the CDR3 is TGCAGTGCGCTTCGGGGGCAAAAGCCCCAGCATTTT.

This chain connects TRBV7-2 to TRBJ2-3; 7 nucleotides agree with TRBD2. Per the germline V gene, CDR1 is SGHTA and CDR2 is FQGNSA. With 5 bases clipped from V and 4 bases from J, the junction kept 9 bases outside the gene matches. This CDR3 comprises 15 residues. Here the CDR3 reads CASSQEGGLADTQYF. CDR3 in DNA: TGTGCCAGCAGCCAAGAGGGCGGACTAGCAGATACGCAGTATTTT.

This chain joins TRBV4-3 and TRBJ2-7; 10 positions agree with TRBD2. Trimming cost V 1 base and J 0 bases; bases outside gene matches: 3. The CDR3 is 16 amino acids. Germline V CDR1 and CDR2: LGHNA, YSLEER. The CDR3: CASSQALAGGSYEQYF. CDR3 nucleotide sequence: TGCGCCAGCAGCCAAGCGTTAGCGGGGGGCTCCTACGAGCAGTACTTC.